Each of the 23 T cell receptor beta chains below was sequenced from the same sample in a study of cytomegalovirus exposure and HLA in healthy donors. The primer mix had 60 Vbeta and 13 Jbeta primers. Data came from immunoSEQ multiplex PCR; TCRdb stores just in-frame clones and leaves some out. The table has some 150,000 clones, roughly 80% seen once. The specimen sequenced was PBMCs. All receptors come from a male donor in good health and CMV-seronegative.

This rearrangement joins TRBV6-5 to TRBJ2-1, with a weak D call TRBD2 (7 bases). The CDR3 is made up of 16 amino acids. The germline V and J ends were trimmed by 0 bases and 4 bases, with 13 bases remaining between them. CDR1 and CDR2 (germline): MNHEY, SVGAGI. The CDR3, as DNA: TGTGCCAGCAGTTACTCGGGGGGGGGCCCTTACAATGAGCAGTTCTTC. As protein: CASSYSGGGPYNEQFF.

V gene TRBV7-2 combines with J gene TRBJ2-4, with TRBD1 identical over 7 bases. Germline V CDR1 and CDR2: SGHTA, FQGNSA. There are 13 residues in the CDR3. V lost 5 bases to trimming and J lost 8 bases; unmatched junction nucleotides: 6. Here the CDR3 reads CASSPRDRDIQYF. The CDR3 DNA is TGTGCCAGCAGCCCCAGGGACAGAGACATTCAGTACTTC. The complete variable domain, with remaining parts taken from reference TRBV7-2 and TRBJ2-4, reads GAGVSQSPSNKVTEKGKDVELRCDPISGHTALYWYRQSLGQGLEFLIYFQGNSAPDKSGLPSDRFSAERTGGSVSTLTIQRTQQEDSAVYLCASSPRDRDIQYFGAGTRLSVL.

The chain is built from TRBV11-1 and TRBJ2-7; possibly TRBD1 for D (5 bases). The ends were cut back, 1 base at V and 2 bases at J, with 9 bases in the middle. From germline, CDR1 is SGHAT and CDR2 FQDESV (reference sequence). The CDR3 totals 14 residues. The CDR3 DNA follows: TGTGCCAGCAGCTTAGAAGTGGGGCCCTACGAGCAGTACTTC. Amino acids: CASSLEVGPYEQYF.

CDR3 nucleotide sequence: TGTGCCTGGAGTACGGGGTCAGACACCGGGGAGCTGTTTTTT. Translating it yields CAWSTGSDTGELFF. The rearrangement links TRBV30 to TRBJ2-2; maybe TRBD2 (5 bases). V was shortened by 2 bases and J by 3 bases, with 10 bases between the two germline ends. This CDR3 spans 14 amino acids. Germline CDR1 reads GTSNPN; CDR2 reads SVGIG (reference sequence).

The J gene is TRBJ2-7, the V gene TRBV15; 7 nucleotides align to TRBD2. Germline assignment: CDR1 LNHNV and CDR2 YYDKDF (reference sequence). J lost 6 bases, V lost 0 bases, and 8 bases had no gene match. The CDR3 runs 15 residues. The CDR3, as DNA: TGTGCCACCAGCAGAGACCAGCGGGGAATCGTCGAGCAGTACTTC. This sequence encodes CATSRDQRGIVEQYF.

The genes are TRBV5-6 and TRBJ2-7; a weak D match, TRBD1 (5 bases). CDR3 length: 13 amino acids. In germline, CDR1 is SGHDT, CDR2 YYEEEE. Trimming pared 4 bases from V and 3 bases from J, leaving 11 bases between. CDR3 sequence reads: CASSLTRDYEQYF. CDR3 sequence (DNA): TGTGCCAGCAGCCTGACCAGGGACTACGAGCAGTACTTC.

This clone has just a few counts. V gene TRBV4-2 combines with J gene TRBJ1-4, with no clear D. Per the germline V gene, CDR1 is LGHNA and CDR2 is YNFKEQ. The CDR3 sequence is 13 residues long. With 1 base removed from V and 13 bases from J, the gap between germline ends came to 13 bases. In nucleotides, the CDR3 is TGTGCCAGCAGCCAAGGCCCAAGCGGAGGACTGTTTTTT. This gives the protein CASSQGPSGGLFF.

This chain connects TRBV11-1 to TRBJ2-1, with 9 nucleotides matching TRBD1. V lost 5 bases and J lost 7; bases outside the gene matches: 9. CDR1 and CDR2 from the germline V gene are SGHAT and FQDESV (reference sequence). CDR3 length: 15 amino acids. The CDR3 bases are TGTGCCAGCAGCCAATCTCCGGGACAGGGTAATGAGCAGTTCTTC. Amino acids: CASSQSPGQGNEQFF.

The genes are TRBV30 and TRBJ1-1, with D possibly TRBD1 on 5 matching bases. The V gene lost 2 bases and the J gene lost 1 base, with 20 bases spanning the gap. Germline values: CDR1 GTSNPN, CDR2 SVGIG (reference sequence). The CDR3 contains 17 residues. The CDR3 region is CAWSRPTLMGRNTEAFF. The CDR3 DNA reads TGTGCCTGGAGTAGGCCAACTTTAATGGGGCGGAACACTGAAGCTTTCTTT.

CDR3 amino acids: CASSRDRTQQETQYF. The CDR3, as DNA: TGTGCCAGCAGCCGCGACAGGACGCAACAAGAGACCCAGTACTTC. The chain links TRBV27 to TRBJ2-5, with TRBD1 as a possible D gene (6 bases). CDR1 is MNHEY, CDR2 SMNVEV, per germline (reference sequence). V lost 6 bases and J 2 bases, leaving 16 bases between the germline ends. The length of the CDR3 is 15 residues.

The rearrangement uses TRBV10-2 and TRBJ1-5; D is possibly TRBD1 (6 bases). This CDR3 has 20 residues. Between the trimmed V and J ends, which lost 2 bases and 2 bases, there was a span of 25 bases. Germline V CDR1 and CDR2: WSHSY, SAAADI. The CDR3 spells CASSEVPGTSFFFGNQPQHF. DNA of the CDR3: TGCGCCAGCAGTGAGGTCCCTGGGACATCCTTTTTTTTCGGCAATCAGCCCCAGCATTTT.

This clone was observed once. The rearrangement links TRBV10-1 to TRBJ2-3; D is unresolved. V lost 3 bases and J lost 1, with 8 bases in between. CDR1 is WNHNN and CDR2 is SYGVQD in the germline V gene (reference sequence). The CDR3 is 14 residues long. This CDR3 reads CASSDPPGTDTQYF. CDR3 coding DNA: TGCGCCAGCAGTGATCCCCCCGGCACAGATACGCAGTATTTT.

The chain couples TRBV2 to TRBJ2-3; 12 positions agree with TRBD2. Germline lookup yields CDR1 SNHLY and CDR2 FYNNEI. This CDR3 has 15 residues. The V and J ends lost 4 bases and 5 bases, in that order; junction bases with no gene match: 4. The chain's CDR3 is CASSGWTSGKDTQYF. In DNA form, the CDR3 reads TGTGCCAGCAGTGGATGGACTAGCGGGAAAGATACGCAGTATTTT.

The chain uses TRBV4-1 and TRBJ2-1, with TRBD2 identical over 7 bases. Germline-derived CDR1 and CDR2 are MGHRA and YSYEKL. V gave up 1 base and J gave up 4 bases; unmatched junction bases: 4. The CDR3 is 15 amino acids. The CDR3 loop reads CASSQARGRYNEQFF. The CDR3, as DNA: TGCGCCAGCAGCCAAGCGCGGGGGAGGTACAATGAGCAGTTCTTC.

This clone was counted once. The chain combines TRBV19 with TRBJ2-1; 12 nucleotides agree with TRBD2. The CDR3 loop spans 18 amino acids. The V and J ends lost 3 bases and 5 bases, in that order; junction bases with no gene match: 11. Germline V gene sequence: CDR1 LNHDA, CDR2 SQIVND (reference sequence). CDR3 DNA sequence: TGTGCCAGTAGTATGGCTAGCGGGGGGGCCTTAGGGAACAATGAGCAGTTCTTC. Amino acids: CASSMASGGALGNNEQFF.

This chain connects TRBV5-4 to TRBJ2-1; TRBD2 agrees at 14 bases. Germline V gene sequence: CDR1 SGHNT, CDR2 YYREEE (reference sequence). After removal of 3 bases from V and 0 bases from J, the junction contained 5 bases not matched to a gene. The CDR3 is made up of 18 amino acids. The CDR3 loop is CASSSGLAGASSYNEQFF. CDR3 DNA sequence: TGTGCCAGCAGCTCGGGACTAGCGGGAGCCAGCTCCTACAATGAGCAGTTCTTC.

The CDR3 loop is CASSIPGAGGYGYTF. Here the CDR3 DNA reads TGTGCCAGTAGTATTCCCGGGGCAGGGGGCTATGGCTACACCTTC. The chain couples TRBV19 to TRBJ1-2; 7 positions agree with TRBD1. V gave up 3 bases and J gave up 4 bases; unmatched junction bases: 8. CDR3 length: 15 amino acids. From germline, CDR1 is LNHDA and CDR2 SQIVND (reference sequence).

J is TRBJ2-7 and V is TRBV27; 9 nucleotides align to TRBD2. Germline V gene sequence: CDR1 MNHEY, CDR2 SMNVEV (reference sequence). V shed 1 base and J 2 bases; nucleotides not matched to a gene: 6. This CDR3 has 16 residues. The CDR3 DNA reads TGTGCCAGCAGTTTATGGGGCGGGAGGGGGACCTACGAGCAGTACTTC. Translated, it gives CASSLWGGRGTYEQYF.

The chain combines TRBV15 with TRBJ2-3; tentative D call: TRBD1 (6 bases). V lost 10 bases, J lost 6 bases, and 14 bases lay in between. The CDR3 covers 12 residues. In germline, CDR1 is LNHNV, CDR2 YYDKDF (reference sequence). The DNA for the CDR3 is TGTGCCAGCGGCCGAGGGGGTGATACGCAGTATTTT. Its translation: CASGRGGDTQYF.

V is TRBV6-5 and J is TRBJ2-7; a possible D gene is TRBD1 (6 bases). Trimming pared 9 bases from V and 2 bases from J, leaving 14 bases between. The CDR3 is 13 residues long. The germline V gene encodes CDR1 MNHEY and CDR2 SVGAGI. CDR3 coding DNA: TGTGCCAGTTCCTTGGACAGCACCTACGAGCAGTACTTC. Translating it yields CASSLDSTYEQYF.

This clone turned up a few times. DNA of the CDR3: TGTGCCTGGGGACCCGGACTAGCGGGTTACAATGAGCAGTTCTTC. The encoded protein is CAWGPGLAGYNEQFF. The genes are TRBV30 and TRBJ2-1, with 11 bases lining up with TRBD2. Unmatched junction bases numbered 7, after V lost 5 bases and J lost 4 bases. The CDR3 runs 15 residues. CDR1 is GTSNPN, CDR2 SVGIG, per germline (reference sequence).

The genes are TRBV5-5 and TRBJ1-4; D not resolved. Per germline, CDR1 SGHKS and CDR2 YYEKEE (reference sequence). The CDR3 is made up of 15 amino acids. V lost 0 bases and J 0 bases, leaving 6 bases between the germline ends. The CDR3 spells CASSLDSSTNEKLFF. As DNA, the CDR3 is TGTGCCAGCAGCTTGGACAGCTCAACTAATGAAAAACTGTTTTTT.

This sequence joins TRBV5-6 and TRBJ1-2; D remains ambiguous. CDR1 is SGHDT, CDR2 YYEEEE, per germline. Trimming took off 5 bases at V and 7 bases at J, with 12 bases between the two ends. The CDR3 covers 12 residues. CDR3 protein: CASSRPRGGYTF. DNA for the CDR3: TGTGCCAGCAGTAGACCGCGGGGTGGCTACACCTTC.